The 32 T cell receptor beta chains presented below share a single source sample, sequenced in a study of T cells after yellow fever vaccination. Each CDR3 protein is one row after TCRdb ran MiXCR on the 5' RACE reads. The table lists roughly 310,000 distinct CDR3 sequences, 8.5% to 10% of them singletons. The specimen was PBMCs, collected on the day of the first yellow fever vaccination. The source is a man younger than 35 who received the YFV17D yellow fever vaccine.

This chain links TRBV28 with TRBJ2-7, with D possibly matching TRBD2 (5 bases). This CDR3 is 14 amino acids long. CDR1 and CDR2 from the germline V gene are MDHEN and SYDVKM. V lost 5 bases to trimming and J lost 2 bases, with 13 bases between them. CDR3 region: CASSDGAETYEQYV. The CDR3 DNA reads TGTGCCAGCAGTGACGGAGCGGAGACCTACGAGCAGTACGTC.

This clonotype was detected only a few times. In DNA, the CDR3 is TGTGCCAGCAGAGACAGGGCTGGGGCCAACGTCCTGACTTTC. Residues: CASRDRAGANVLTF. The chain uses TRBV3-1 and TRBJ2-6; 7 bases agree with TRBD1. Germline trimming cut 6 bases from V and 2 bases from J; bases unmatched to any gene: 1. CDR3 length: 14 amino acids. Germline CDR1 reads LGHDT; CDR2 reads YNNKEL (reference sequence). Variable domain in full (rest from reference TRBV3-1 and TRBJ2-6): DTAVSQTPKYLVTQMGNDKSIKCEQNLGHDTMYWYKQDSKKFLKIMFSYNNKELIINETVPNRFSPKSPDKAHLNLHINSLELGDSAVYFCASRDRAGANVLTFGAGSRLTVL.

Only a few counts were recorded for this clonotype. This chain uses TRBV4-3 with TRBJ1-2; D remains unclear. V lost 3 bases and J lost 4, with 15 bases in between. CDR3 size: 15 residues. CDR1 LGHNA and CDR2 YSLEER come from the germline V gene. The CDR3 DNA follows: TGCGCCAGCAGCCACCGGAGGTGGATATCCTATGGCTACACCTTC. This codes for CASSHRRWISYGYTF.

This clonotype was counted between two and nine times. This rearrangement joins TRBV12-3 or TRBV12-4 to TRBJ1-5; the D gene is possibly TRBD1 (5 bases). Between the trimmed V and J ends, which lost 3 bases and 3 bases, there was a span of 12 bases. The CDR3 totals 15 residues. The CDR3 region has the DNA TGTGCCAGCAGTTTGAGGCGAGGGGACAATCAGCCCCAGCATTTT. Translating gives CASSLRRGDNQPQHF.

The rearrangement joins TRBV5-1 to TRBJ2-6, with TRBD1 matching over 8 bases. Germline V lookup: CDR1 SGHRS, CDR2 YFSETQ. After removal of 2 bases from V and 4 bases from J, the junction contained 5 bases not matched to a gene. The CDR3 sequence is 16 residues long. CDR3 amino acids: CASSLRQGYGANVLTF. CDR3 DNA: TGCGCCAGCAGCTTACGACAGGGGTACGGGGCCAACGTCCTGACTTTC.

This clonotype occurred a few times. The gene calls are TRBV5-1 and TRBJ2-5; 8 nucleotides match TRBD2. Germline-derived CDR1 and CDR2 are SGHRS and YFSETQ. J gave up 5 bases and V 0 bases, and 6 bases lay outside the gene matches. The CDR3 covers 15 residues. The CDR3 DNA is TGCGCCAGCAGCTTGGAACCGGGGGGGCAGGAGACCCAGTACTTC. The encoded protein is CASSLEPGGQETQYF.

This chain joins TRBV12-3 or TRBV12-4 and TRBJ2-2, with 9 bases fitting TRBD1. The ends lost 6 bases at V and 3 bases at J; junction bases unmatched: 5. This CDR3 comprises 15 residues. CDR3: CASRRQGGDTGELFF. The CDR3, as DNA: TGTGCCAGCAGACGACAGGGGGGTGACACCGGGGAGCTGTTTTTT.

In this sample, this clonotype turned up a few times. The rearrangement uses TRBV15 and TRBJ1-6; TRBD1 matches at 8 bases. From germline, CDR1 is LNHNV and CDR2 YYDKDF (reference sequence). V dropped 1 base and J dropped 8; count of bases not matched to a gene: 1. CDR3 length equals 14 residues. The CDR3 nucleotides read TGTGCCACCAGCAGAGGACAGGGGTATTCACCCCTCCACTTT. As protein: CATSRGQGYSPLHF.

The rearrangement links TRBV14 to TRBJ1-2; 7 positions match TRBD1. J was trimmed by 7 bases and V by 4 bases; bases with no gene match: 6. The CDR3 sequence is 13 residues long. Germline V gives CDR1 SGHDN, CDR2 FVKESK. DNA for the CDR3: TGTGCCAGCAGCCTTGCCGGGACAGCTGGCTACACCTTC. Its translation is CASSLAGTAGYTF.

This clonotype was observed many times. The J gene is TRBJ1-2, the V gene TRBV12-3 or TRBV12-4; possible D gene TRBD1, 5 bases. The CDR3 sequence is 16 residues long. Trimming pared 0 bases from V and 3 bases from J, leaving 14 bases between. The CDR3 loop is CASSLAREIPYYGYTF. In DNA form, the CDR3 reads TGTGCCAGCAGTTTAGCCAGGGAAATCCCTTACTATGGCTACACCTTC.

This clonotype has just a few counts. The V gene is TRBV7-9, the J gene TRBJ2-5; D possibly corresponds to TRBD2 (5 bases). This CDR3 comprises 14 residues. V lost 5 bases, J lost 2 bases, and 12 bases lay in between. Germline V gene data show CDR1 as SEHNR and CDR2 as FQNEAQ (reference sequence). CDR3 sequence (DNA): TGTGCCAGCAGCGTATTGACTATTCAAGAGACCCAGTACTTC. Translation: CASSVLTIQETQYF.

The chain uses TRBV28 and TRBJ2-5; TRBD1 aligns across 7 bases. The V gene end was trimmed by 6 bases and the J gene end by 5 bases; junction bases not matched to a gene: 3. CDR1 and CDR2 (germline): MDHEN, SYDVKM. The CDR3 is 12 amino acids. For the CDR3, the DNA is TGTGCCAGCAGCCAGACAGGGGAGACCCAGTACTTC. This translates into CASSQTGETQYF.

This clonotype has only a few counts. The chain combines TRBV4-1 with TRBJ2-2, with D possibly TRBD1 on 6 matching bases. In germline, CDR1 is MGHRA, CDR2 YSYEKL. The V end lost 3 bases, the J end lost 0 bases, and 11 bases lay between the germline ends. This CDR3 is built from 16 residues. The CDR3 region is CASSHRGRANTGELFF. In DNA form, the CDR3 reads TGCGCCAGCAGCCACAGGGGCCGCGCGAACACCGGGGAGCTGTTTTTT.

This clonotype was detected a few times. The chain has TRBV10-3 and TRBJ2-3; the match to TRBD2 covers 7 bases. Unmatched junction bases numbered 13, after V lost 4 bases and J lost 6 bases. Per the germline V gene, CDR1 is ENHRY and CDR2 is SYGVKD. The CDR3 consists of 16 residues. The DNA of the CDR3 is TGTGCCATCAGTGCCAACCCTCGCGGGGGTGCGGATACGCAGTATTTT. Translated, it gives CAISANPRGGADTQYF.

The V and J genes are TRBV5-1 and TRBJ2-3, with TRBD1 matching over 9 bases. V lost 2 bases to trimming and J lost 14 bases; unmatched junction nucleotides: 6. The CDR3 is 12 amino acids. Per the germline V gene, CDR1 is SGHRS and CDR2 is YFSETQ. CDR3 protein: CASSFAGTGPYF. CDR3 DNA sequence: TGCGCCAGCAGCTTCGCCGGGACAGGGCCGTATTTT.

V and J are TRBV7-8 and TRBJ1-4; D is undetermined. The CDR3 sequence is 17 residues long. V gave up 1 base and J gave up 1 base, with 13 bases separating them. The germline gives CDR1 SGHVS, CDR2 FQNEAQ. In DNA form, the CDR3 reads TGTGCCAGCAGCTTAGACTTATTTCGGGGAACTAATGAAAAACTGTTTTTT. Protein sequence: CASSLDLFRGTNEKLFF. Full variable domain (rest looked up from reference TRBV7-8 and TRBJ1-4): GAGVSQSPRYKVAKRGQDVALRCDPISGHVSLFWYQQALGQGPEFLTYFQNEAQLDKSGLPSDRFFAERPEGSVSTLKIQRTQQEDSAVYLCASSLDLFRGTNEKLFFGSGTQLSVL.

The V and J genes are TRBV5-1 and TRBJ2-1; 7 bases are shared with TRBD1. Germline CDR1 and CDR2: SGHRS and YFSETQ. The CDR3 has 15 residues. V was pared by 4 bases and J by 7 bases, with 11 bases of the junction left unmatched. CDR3 amino acids: CASSTTGPIRNEQFF. The CDR3 bases are TGCGCCAGCAGCACGACAGGGCCTATTAGAAATGAGCAGTTCTTC.

J is TRBJ1-3 and V is TRBV5-1; 7 bases are shared with TRBD1. The CDR3 is made up of 14 amino acids. Germline CDR1 SGHRS, CDR2 YFSETQ. Unmatched junction bases numbered 2, after V lost 4 bases and J lost 1 base. DNA for the CDR3: TGCGCCAGCAGCGAACAGGGGTCTGGAAACACCATATATTTT. Translating it yields CASSEQGSGNTIYF. Variable domain in full (rest from reference TRBV5-1 and TRBJ1-3): KAGVTQTPRYLIKTRGQQVTLSCSPISGHRSVSWYQQTPGQGLQFLFEYFSETQRNKGNFPGRFSGRQFSNSRSEMNVSTLELGDSALYLCASSEQGSGNTIYFGEGSWLTVV.

This clonotype has a handful of counts. This chain connects TRBV11-2 to TRBJ2-2; D possibly corresponds to TRBD1 (6 bases). The V gene lost 5 bases and the J gene lost 0 bases, with 13 bases spanning the gap. Germline-derived CDR1 and CDR2 are SGHAT and FQNNGV. The CDR3 runs to 16 residues. The CDR3 DNA follows: TGTGCCAGCAGCCAGGGGTCTTTCGCGAACACCGGGGAGCTGTTTTTT. Amino acid sequence: CASSQGSFANTGELFF.

This clonotype has at least ten counts. The rearrangement uses TRBV29-1 and TRBJ1-4; no firm D call. The CDR3 has 12 residues. Germline loops: CDR1 SQVTM, CDR2 ANQGSEA. The germline V and J ends were trimmed by 3 bases and 4 bases, with 6 bases remaining between them. The CDR3: CSVEADNEKLFF. The CDR3 DNA reads TGCAGCGTTGAGGCGGATAATGAAAAACTGTTTTTT.

This clonotype was seen a handful of times. This sequence joins TRBV5-4 and TRBJ2-2; 7 positions agree with TRBD2. Unmatched junction bases numbered 4, after V lost 2 bases and J lost 3 bases. Per the germline V gene, CDR1 is SGHNT and CDR2 is YYREEE (reference sequence). The CDR3 has 15 residues. The CDR3 sequence: CASSFSTSHTGELFF. CDR3 coding DNA: TGTGCCAGCAGCTTTTCGACTAGCCACACCGGGGAGCTGTTTTTT. Full variable domain (outside the CDR3, taken from reference TRBV5-4 and TRBJ2-2): ETGVTQSPTHLIKTRGQQVTLRCSSQSGHNTVSWYQQALGQGPQFIFQYYREEENGRGNFPPRFSGLQFPNYSSELNVNALELDDSALYLCASSFSTSHTGELFFGEGSRLTVL.

The V gene is TRBV20-1, the J gene TRBJ1-2; D is unresolved. Trimming took off 0 bases at V and 8 bases at J, with 22 bases between the two ends. Germline loops: CDR1 DFQATT, CDR2 SNEGSKA (reference sequence). The length of the CDR3 is 16 residues. CDR3 sequence reads: CSARDRGATVSHGYTF. CDR3 sequence (DNA): TGCAGTGCTAGAGATCGAGGCGCCACGGTCTCGCACGGCTACACCTTC.

The chain combines TRBV7-3 with TRBJ2-5; no clear D gene. Trimming removed 2 bases from V and 4 bases from J, with 8 bases in between. Per germline, CDR1 SGHTA and CDR2 FQGTGA. The length of the CDR3 is 13 residues. The CDR3 reads CASSLSTGETQYF. DNA for the CDR3: TGTGCCAGCAGCTTATCGACCGGAGAGACCCAGTACTTC.

This clonotype occurred many times. The CDR3 here is CASSPRGDGYTF. In DNA form, the CDR3 reads TGTGCCAGCTCACCCCGAGGGGATGGCTACACCTTC. This chain links TRBV18 with TRBJ1-2; tentatively, D is TRBD1 (5 bases). Trimming pared 3 bases from V and 6 bases from J, leaving 8 bases between. Germline CDR1 KGHSH, CDR2 LQKENI. The CDR3 loop spans 12 amino acids.

This clonotype has a count of ten or more. The chain couples TRBV5-1 to TRBJ2-3, with TRBD2 matching over 8 bases. The V gene end was trimmed by 4 bases and the J gene end by 2 bases; junction bases not matched to a gene: 6. The CDR3 runs to 15 residues. From germline, CDR1 is SGHRS and CDR2 YFSETQ. The CDR3 sequence: CASSRTSRDTDTQYF. The CDR3 region has the DNA TGCGCCAGCAGCCGGACTAGCAGGGACACAGATACGCAGTATTTT.

The table lists this clonotype with a few counts. This rearrangement joins TRBV7-2 to TRBJ2-7; D is uncertain. V lost 1 base, J lost 1 base, and 8 bases lay in between. The V gene's germline CDR1 is SGHTA and CDR2 FQGNSA. CDR3 length equals 14 residues. CDR3 coding DNA: TGTGCCAGCAGCTTAGGGGCAGGATCCTACGAGCAGTACGTC. As protein: CASSLGAGSYEQYV.

The chain is built from TRBV7-3 and TRBJ1-1; D uncertain. CDR3 length equals 13 residues. V was pared by 7 bases and J by 2 bases, with 11 bases between. Germline V CDR1 and CDR2: SGHTA, FQGTGA. Written as DNA, the CDR3 is TGTGCCAGCATTAGGACCGCAAACACTGAAGCTTTCTTT. It translates to CASIRTANTEAFF.

The chain links TRBV6-5 to TRBJ2-7, with TRBD2 matching over 11 bases. The CDR3 consists of 15 residues. Germline CDR1 is MNHEY and CDR2 is SVGAGI. With 0 bases clipped from V and 2 bases from J, the junction kept 0 bases outside the gene matches. The CDR3 reads CASSYSTSGAYEQYV. The CDR3 nucleotides are TGTGCCAGCAGTTACTCGACTAGCGGGGCCTACGAGCAGTACGTC.

This clonotype was observed at least ten times. The V gene is TRBV7-2, the J gene TRBJ2-3; TRBD2 matches at 7 bases. V lost 3 bases to trimming and J lost 5 bases; unmatched junction nucleotides: 5. The CDR3 has 14 residues. CDR1 is SGHTA, CDR2 FQGNSA, per germline. CDR3 coding DNA: TGTGCCAGCAGCTTCAGACTAGCAGGAGATACGCAGTATTTT. Translating gives CASSFRLAGDTQYF.

This clonotype was detected only a few times. CDR3 DNA sequence: TGCAGTGCTAGAGCGGGTAGGGACGGCGGGAATGAGCAGTTCTTC. Protein product: CSARAGRDGGNEQFF. V and J are TRBV20-1 and TRBJ2-1, with D tentatively TRBD1 or TRBD2 (5 bases each). The germline V gene has CDR1 DFQATT and CDR2 SNEGSKA (reference sequence). CDR3 length equals 15 residues. V dropped 1 base and J dropped 7 bases, with 17 bases sitting between them.

The chain uses TRBV9 and TRBJ2-3; unclear D gene. The CDR3 is 12 amino acids. Trimming removed 2 bases at V and 5 bases at J, with 6 bases between. CDR1 is SGDLS, CDR2 YYNGEE, per germline. The CDR3 region is CASSVDGDTQYF. The CDR3 bases are TGTGCCAGCAGCGTGGACGGAGATACGCAGTATTTT.

This clonotype was detected only a few times. The chain couples TRBV4-1 to TRBJ2-7; D perhaps matches TRBD1 (5 bases). CDR1 MGHRA and CDR2 YSYEKL come from the germline V gene. Trimming took off 1 base at V and 5 bases at J, with 15 bases between the two ends. This CDR3 region has 15 residues. CDR3 sequence (DNA): TGCGCCAGCAGCCAAGTGACTGCCAGGGTGGACGAGCAGTACGTC. Translated: CASSQVTARVDEQYV.